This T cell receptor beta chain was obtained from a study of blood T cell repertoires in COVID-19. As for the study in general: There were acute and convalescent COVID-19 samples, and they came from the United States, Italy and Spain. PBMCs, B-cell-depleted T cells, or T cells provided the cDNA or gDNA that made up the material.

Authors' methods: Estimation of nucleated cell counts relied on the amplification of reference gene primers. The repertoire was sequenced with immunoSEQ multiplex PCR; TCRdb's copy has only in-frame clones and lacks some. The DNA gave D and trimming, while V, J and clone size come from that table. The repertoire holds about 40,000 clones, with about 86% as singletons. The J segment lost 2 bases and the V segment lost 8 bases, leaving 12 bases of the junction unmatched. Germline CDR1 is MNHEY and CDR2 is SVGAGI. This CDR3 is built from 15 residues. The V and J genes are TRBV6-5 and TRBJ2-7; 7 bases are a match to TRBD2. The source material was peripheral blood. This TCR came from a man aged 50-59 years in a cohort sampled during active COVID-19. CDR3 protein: CASSDWGGEAYEQYF. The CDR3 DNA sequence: TGTGCCAGCTCTGACTGGGGGGGAGAAGCCTACGAGCAGTACTTC.